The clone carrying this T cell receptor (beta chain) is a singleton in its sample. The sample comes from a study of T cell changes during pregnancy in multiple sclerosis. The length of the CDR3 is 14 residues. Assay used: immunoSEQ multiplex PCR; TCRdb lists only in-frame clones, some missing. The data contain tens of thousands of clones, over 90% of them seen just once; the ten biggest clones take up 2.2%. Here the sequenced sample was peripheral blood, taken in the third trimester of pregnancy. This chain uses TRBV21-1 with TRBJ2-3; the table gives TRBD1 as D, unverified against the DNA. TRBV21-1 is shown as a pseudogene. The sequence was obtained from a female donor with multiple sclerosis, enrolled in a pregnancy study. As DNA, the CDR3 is TGTGCCAGCAGCGGAGACAGGGCGACAGATACGCAGTATTTT. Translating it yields CASSGDRATDTQYF.